The 32 T cell receptor beta chains given below trace back to one sample, sequenced in a study of control samples from healthy donors and cancer patients. The protocol was immunoSEQ multiplex PCR, while the TCRdb copy is restricted to in-frame clones and leaves out a portion. The sample contains about 84,000 clones, roughly 91% of which appear only once. The sequencing sample was made of blood. The receptors come from a man aged 50-60 years in good health.

The V call is TRBV7-9, the J call TRBJ1-2; 10 bases line up with TRBD1. The length of the CDR3 is 15 residues. Germline V gives CDR1 SEHNR, CDR2 FQNEAQ (reference sequence). The V and J ends lost 4 bases and 0 bases, in that order; junction bases with no gene match: 2. This CDR3 is CASSSGQGSNYGYTF. The CDR3 nucleotides are TGTGCCAGCAGCTCGGGACAGGGGTCTAACTATGGCTACACCTTC. Full variable domain (rest looked up from reference TRBV7-9 and TRBJ1-2): DTGVSQNPRHKITKRGQNVTFRCDPISEHNRLYWYRQTLGQGPEFLTYFQNEAQLEKSRLLSDRFSAERPKGSFSTLEIQRTEQGDSAMYLCASSSGQGSNYGYTFGSGTRLTVV.

This chain connects TRBV19 to TRBJ1-3; D is unclear. Trimming stripped 7 bases from V and 5 bases from J, with 9 bases between. The V gene's germline CDR1 is LNHDA and CDR2 SQIVND (reference sequence). The CDR3 sequence is 12 residues long. The CDR3 bases are TGTGCCAGTAATCAACAGCGAAACACCATATATTTT. It specifies CASNQQRNTIYF.

The sample holds a few counts of this clone. V and J are TRBV27 and TRBJ1-5; 8 positions agree with TRBD1. Germline V gives CDR1 MNHEY, CDR2 SMNVEV (reference sequence). The trim removed 5 bases at V and 5 bases at J, leaving 5 bases unmatched. The CDR3 totals 14 residues. The CDR3 sequence is CASSPRQGHQPQHF. The CDR3, as DNA: TGTGCCAGCAGTCCACGACAGGGGCATCAGCCCCAGCATTTT.

This sequence joins TRBV9 and TRBJ1-1; TRBD1 is a possible D gene (5 bases). Looked up from germline, CDR1 is SGDLS and CDR2 is YYNGEE. The CDR3 runs 13 residues. Trimming pared 5 bases from V and 3 bases from J, leaving 11 bases between. The CDR3 coding sequence is TGTGCCAGCAGACCAGGGACGTACACTGAAGCTTTCTTT. Translating it yields CASRPGTYTEAFF.

J is TRBJ2-2 and V is TRBV3-1 (or the pseudogene TRBV3-2); D call uncertain. The CDR3 has 13 residues. V was clipped by 3 bases and J by 2 bases, with 4 bases between them. Germline V gives CDR1 LGHDT, CDR2 YNNKEL (reference sequence). CDR3 nucleotide sequence: TGTGCCAGCAGCCATCTAAACACCGGGGAGCTGTTTTTT. It specifies CASSHLNTGELFF.

The chain combines TRBV27 with TRBJ1-2; D not certain. Germline V gives CDR1 MNHEY, CDR2 SMNVEV (reference sequence). Trimming cost V 5 bases and J 6 bases, with 13 bases left between them. This CDR3 comprises 13 residues. The CDR3 DNA is TGTGCCAGCAGTCTCAGGAAGGGTCATGGCTACACCTTC. It yields the protein CASSLRKGHGYTF.

The J gene is TRBJ1-4, the V gene TRBV2; D perhaps matches TRBD1 (5 bases). The V end lost 8 bases, the J end lost 0 bases, and 16 bases lay between the germline ends. Germline V CDR1 and CDR2: SNHLY, FYNNEI. There are 16 residues in the CDR3. The DNA of the CDR3 is TGTGCCAGCTGTAGGGACCCCTTGGCAACTAATGAAAAACTGTTTTTT. The encoded protein is CASCRDPLATNEKLFF.

The genes are TRBV6-5 and TRBJ2-5, with no clear D. Deletions cut 6 bases from V and 5 bases from J, with 13 bases between. This CDR3 comprises 13 residues. Germline V lookup: CDR1 MNHEY, CDR2 SVGAGI. CDR3 sequence (DNA): TGTGCCAGCAGATCTTCCACCCGGGAGACCCAGTACTTC. Its translation: CASRSSTRETQYF.

The CDR3 here is CASSPFQGSEKLFF. CDR3 nucleotide sequence: TGTGCCAGCTCGCCATTTCAGGGGAGTGAAAAACTGTTTTTT. The gene calls are TRBV18 and TRBJ1-4; TRBD1 might be the D (6 bases). With 6 bases removed from V and 7 bases from J, the gap between germline ends came to 15 bases. Germline assignment: CDR1 KGHSH and CDR2 LQKENI. This CDR3 is built from 14 residues.

The chain joins TRBV5-1 to TRBJ1-4, with TRBD1 identical over 11 bases. In germline, CDR1 is SGHRS, CDR2 YFSETQ. Germline trimming cut 5 bases from V and 7 bases from J; bases unmatched to any gene: 4. CDR3 size: 14 residues. The CDR3 sequence: CASRPGTGGEKLFF. In DNA form, the CDR3 reads TGCGCCAGCAGACCCGGGACAGGGGGTGAAAAACTGTTTTTT. The whole variable domain, remainder taken from reference TRBV5-1 and TRBJ1-4, is KAGVTQTPRYLIKTRGQQVTLSCSPISGHRSVSWYQQTPGQGLQFLFEYFSETQRNKGNFPGRFSGRQFSNSRSEMNVSTLELGDSALYLCASRPGTGGEKLFFGSGTQLSVL.

V and J are TRBV14 and TRBJ1-1, with D unresolved. The CDR3 spans 16 residues. V lost 2 bases and J lost 7, with 20 bases in between. Germline CDR1 is SGHDN and CDR2 is FVKESK. CDR3 region: CASSQLRVVLPYEAFF. CDR3 sequence (DNA): TGTGCCAGCAGCCAATTGAGGGTGGTTTTACCTTATGAAGCTTTCTTT.

The chain is built from TRBV10-2 and TRBJ1-6, with no clear D. This CDR3 region has 14 residues. Germline CDR1 and CDR2: WSHSY and SAAADI. The V end lost 8 bases, the J end lost 7 bases, and 15 bases lay between the germline ends. The CDR3 spells CASGREGYNSPLHF. Written as DNA, the CDR3 is TGCGCCAGCGGACGAGAGGGATACAATTCACCCCTCCACTTT.

The chain combines TRBV5-6 with TRBJ2-1, with TRBD2 as a possible D gene (6 bases). CDR3 length: 15 amino acids. The V and J ends lost 4 bases and 8 bases respectively, with 19 bases between them. Germline CDR1 is SGHDT and CDR2 is YYEEEE. CDR3 sequence reads: CASSPGIGGFHEQFF. CDR3 in DNA: TGTGCCAGCAGCCCGGGAATTGGGGGGTTTCATGAGCAGTTCTTC.

The chain is built from TRBV7-2 and TRBJ1-1, with 9 bases identical to TRBD1. The length of the CDR3 is 12 residues. The germline V gene encodes CDR1 SGHTA and CDR2 FQGNSA. Trimming at V came to 5 bases and at J to 11 bases, leaving 6 bases not matched to a gene. The chain's CDR3 is CASSNRTGEAFF. The CDR3, as DNA: TGTGCCAGCAGCAACAGGACAGGGGAGGCTTTCTTT.

The chain uses TRBV19 and TRBJ1-3; D is unclear. Trimming left V 10 bases short and J 5 bases short, with 18 bases between. Germline V gene sequence: CDR1 LNHDA, CDR2 SQIVND (reference sequence). CDR3 length equals 14 residues. DNA of the CDR3: TGTGCCACCAACAAGGATTCCGGCCGAAACACCATATATTTT. This translates into CATNKDSGRNTIYF. The full variable domain, its missing parts supplied by reference TRBV19 and TRBJ1-3, is DGGITQSPKYLFRKEGQNVTLSCEQNLNHDAMYWYRQDPGQGLRLIYYSQIVNDFQKGDIAEGYSVSREKKESFPLTVTSAQKNPTAFYLCATNKDSGRNTIYFGEGSWLTVV.

J is TRBJ1-3 and V is TRBV18; 9 bases match TRBD1. V gave up 7 bases and J gave up 1 base; unmatched junction bases: 8. The CDR3 contains 16 residues. Germline V gives CDR1 KGHSH, CDR2 LQKENI. CDR3 in amino acids: CASLRDRDLSGNTIYF. The CDR3 nucleotides are TGTGCCAGCTTACGGGACAGGGACCTGTCTGGAAACACCATATATTTT.

The CDR3 spells CASSRADTEAFF. The CDR3 DNA sequence: TGTGCCAGCAGTCGGGCGGACACTGAAGCTTTCTTT. The chain carries TRBV9 and TRBJ1-1; D not resolved. With 5 bases removed from V and 3 bases from J, the gap between germline ends came to 8 bases. The CDR3 is 12 residues long. Germline CDR1 is SGDLS and CDR2 is YYNGEE. The complete variable domain, with remaining parts taken from reference TRBV9 and TRBJ1-1, reads DSGVTQTPKHLITATGQRVTLRCSPRSGDLSVYWYQQSLDQGLQFLIQYYNGEERAKGNILERFSAQQFPDLHSELNLSSLELGDSALYFCASSRADTEAFFGQGTRLTVV.

The chain links TRBV10-3 to TRBJ2-6; D remains ambiguous. The CDR3 is 15 residues long. The ends were cut back, 7 bases at V and 1 base at J, with 11 bases in the middle. Germline V gene lookup returns CDR1 ENHRY and CDR2 SYGVKD. In nucleotides, the CDR3 is TGTGCCATCACCTCGACCGAGTCTGGGGCCAACGTCCTGACTTTC. It is translated as CAITSTESGANVLTF.

The chain couples TRBV20-1 to TRBJ1-2, with D possibly matching TRBD1 (5 bases). Trimming took 3 bases from V and 5 from J, leaving 16 bases between them. Germline lookup yields CDR1 DFQATT and CDR2 SNEGSKA (reference sequence). The CDR3 totals 14 residues. CDR3 DNA: TGCAGTGCTAGTGGGGACCCGGGAGTATATGGCTACACCTTC. Its translation is CSASGDPGVYGYTF.

The rearrangement uses TRBV14 and TRBJ2-7, with 11 bases identical to TRBD1. The V and J ends lost 4 bases and 1 base, in that order; junction bases with no gene match: 6. Germline V gene data show CDR1 as SGHDN and CDR2 as FVKESK. The CDR3 extends over 16 amino acids. The CDR3, as DNA: TGTGCCAGCAGCCTCCCGGGACAGGGGGGTTCCTACGAGCAGTACTTC. Translated, it gives CASSLPGQGGSYEQYF.

V gene TRBV19 combines with J gene TRBJ1-1; D gene uncertain. Trimming stripped 0 bases from V and 1 base from J, with 9 bases between. The CDR3 totals 15 residues. Germline CDR1 is LNHDA and CDR2 is SQIVND (reference sequence). Written as DNA, the CDR3 is TGTGCCAGTAGTATAGATCTTACGGGGAACACTGAAGCTTTCTTT. This codes for CASSIDLTGNTEAFF.

The rearrangement joins TRBV19 to TRBJ1-1; the D is unclear. The CDR3 consists of 15 residues. CDR1 and CDR2 (germline): LNHDA, SQIVND (reference sequence). V was trimmed by 0 bases and J by 1 base, leaving 9 bases between them. CDR3 sequence (DNA): TGTGCCAGTAGTATAGATCGGACCGCGAACACTGAAGCTTTCTTT. As protein: CASSIDRTANTEAFF.

This clone was detected once. The chain couples TRBV6-5 to TRBJ2-7; 10 bases agree with TRBD2. The CDR3 totals 14 residues. Germline values: CDR1 MNHEY, CDR2 SVGAGI. Trimming took 6 bases from V and 0 from J; bases not matched to a gene: 2. The CDR3 here is CASRRLAGSYEQYF. CDR3 nucleotides: TGTGCCAGCAGAAGACTAGCGGGCTCCTACGAGCAGTACTTC.

The chain is built from TRBV19 and TRBJ1-5, with D possibly being TRBD1 (5 bases). V dropped 6 bases and J dropped 6 bases, with 12 bases sitting between them. CDR3 length equals 13 residues. Germline CDR1 reads LNHDA; CDR2 reads SQIVND (reference sequence). CDR3 sequence: CASSGGWGQPQHF. CDR3 in DNA: TGTGCCAGTAGCGGGGGTTGGGGTCAGCCCCAGCATTTT.

This clone showed up just a few times. The rearrangement joins TRBV5-1 to TRBJ2-7; 11 nucleotides agree with TRBD2. This CDR3 has 14 residues. CDR1 is SGHRS and CDR2 is YFSETQ in the germline V gene. V lost 4 bases, J lost 5 bases, and 5 bases stayed unmatched. CDR3 DNA sequence: TGCGCCAGCAGCCTCGGGACTAGCGGTGACGAGCAGTACTTC. Translating it yields CASSLGTSGDEQYF.

The chain is built from TRBV20-1 and TRBJ2-7; 8 nucleotides match TRBD2. Germline V gene lookup returns CDR1 DFQATT and CDR2 SNEGSKA (reference sequence). Germline trimming cut 3 bases from V and 5 bases from J; bases unmatched to any gene: 9. CDR3 length: 14 amino acids. CDR3: CSASFRGGRDEQYF. As DNA, the CDR3 is TGCAGTGCTAGTTTCCGGGGGGGCCGGGACGAGCAGTACTTC.

The rearrangement uses TRBV11-1 and TRBJ2-2; D is unresolved. V was clipped by 3 bases and J by 1 base, with 9 bases between them. The CDR3 contains 15 residues. The germline CDR1 and CDR2 sequences are SGHAT and FQDESV (reference sequence). In DNA, the CDR3 is TGTGCCAGCAGCTTTAGTCTAGGGAACACCGGGGAGCTGTTTTTT. It codes for CASSFSLGNTGELFF.

J is TRBJ1-2 and V is TRBV29-1, with D unresolved. Trimming shortened V by 8 bases and J by 4 bases, and 14 bases separated the two germline ends. Germline V gene sequence: CDR1 SQVTM, CDR2 ANQGSEA. The length of the CDR3 is 12 residues. The CDR3 is CSSQPSSYGYTF. The CDR3 DNA is TGCAGCTCCCAGCCCAGTAGCTATGGCTACACCTTC.

The count of this clone is one. The rearrangement joins TRBV25-1 to TRBJ1-2; TRBD1 aligns across 7 bases. Germline assignment: CDR1 MGHDK and CDR2 SYGVNS. V lost 10 bases, J lost 5 bases, and 10 bases stayed unmatched. The CDR3 is 13 residues long. CDR3 protein: CATTKGGMYGYTF. Here the CDR3 DNA reads TGTGCCACCACTAAAGGGGGCATGTATGGCTACACCTTC.

This chain uses TRBV6-5 with TRBJ1-4; D call uncertain. Germline-derived CDR1 and CDR2 are MNHEY and SVGAGI. V lost 9 bases and J lost 17, with 19 bases in between. This CDR3 contains 11 residues. CDR3 nucleotides: TGTGCCAGTGACAACGGTCGGGGTGGATTTTTT. Translating gives CASDNGRGGFF.

This chain joins TRBV6-5 and TRBJ2-1, with 10 bases aligning to TRBD1. The CDR3 runs to 15 residues. The germline CDR1 and CDR2 sequences are MNHEY and SVGAGI. Trimming cost V 4 bases and J 6 bases; bases outside gene matches: 6. CDR3 in amino acids: CASSSTGTGVNEQFF. As DNA, the CDR3 is TGTGCCAGCAGTTCCACCGGGACAGGGGTCAATGAGCAGTTCTTC.

The V and J genes are TRBV28 and TRBJ2-7; no reliable D call. V was clipped by 6 bases and J by 3 bases, with 9 bases between them. Germline assignment: CDR1 MDHEN and CDR2 SYDVKM. This CDR3 spans 12 amino acids. The CDR3 sequence: CASSISLYEQYF. CDR3 DNA sequence: TGTGCCAGCAGCATCAGTCTCTACGAGCAGTACTTC. Full variable domain (rest looked up from reference TRBV28 and TRBJ2-7): DVKVTQSSRYLVKRTGEKVFLECVQDMDHENMFWYRQDPGLGLRLIYFSYDVKMKEKGDIPEGYSVSREKKERFSLILESASTNQTSMYLCASSISLYEQYFGPGTRLTVT.